This T cell receptor (beta chain) was recovered during a study of T cell responses to AZD1222 COVID-19 vaccine (dated by TCRdb to the early 2020s). Regarding the complete study: AZD1222 recipients whose second dose came at about 4 weeks and those whose second dose came at about 12 weeks were combined into one group, since spike-specific TCR depth and breadth did not differ between the two schedules. TCR sequencing was performed for about 250 trial participants, of whom around 200 were given two doses of AZD1222 and around 25 were given two doses of MenACWY control vaccine. Enrollment into the trials was organized by age into subgroups of 18-55, 56-69 and 70-plus years, and those subgroups contained roughly 150, 30 and 60 TCR-sequenced participants, respectively. Overall study results and their limits: After two AZD1222 doses, spike-specific TCR breadth and depth were significantly higher than at day 0 and than in MenACWY recipients. In the small 56-69-year group, the increase in depth fell short of significance, most likely because of low power. Because no samples from the day 14 peak response were available, repertoires could be characterized only after the peak T cell response. Conclusions about previously exposed vaccinees are limited, since just a handful of AZD1222 recipients were seropositive for SARS-CoV-2 at baseline. Epitopes outside the regions mutated in the B.1.351 and B.1.1.7 variants were reportedly recognized by nearly half of the unique spike-specific TCRs. The vaccine-associated CD4 TCRs covered the entire spike protein, and the dominant responses fell in regions 160-218 and 743-854. Most participants were white British and females outnumbered males, and the authors suggested that clonal diversity may have been underestimated.

Interpreted using the paper, the time point label stands for: baseline before first vaccination. The vaccinee samples were drawn from two UK trials, COV001 and COV002, one of which was a single-blind randomized controlled phase 2/3 trial testing AZD1222 (ChAdOx1 nCoV-19) in healthy adults. For TCRbeta chain sequencing, PBMC samples from trial participants were taken at day 0 and at day 28 after the second dose. As to this clone: The antigen this receptor binds is unknown. Within one base of it there is no much larger clone, and no base qualities were kept.

The CDR3 regions of human TCRbeta chains were analyzed by immunosequencing. Per the source publication's procedure: TCRs in the repertoires were compared against a reference library of SARS-CoV-2-specific TCRs that had been generated with the MIRA antigen-specificity platform. Breadth was defined as the fraction of unique TCRs that were SARS-CoV-2-associated, and depth was defined as the fraction of total T cells that were SARS-CoV-2-associated. Using the MIRA data, each spike-specific TCR was assigned both to the spike region to which the TCR was reactive and to a CD4 or CD8 class. Log10-transformed breadth and depth values were compared by one-way ANOVA with Sidak's multiple comparisons tests. TCRdb limited this immuneACCESS table to in-frame rearrangements with V and J called. A share of clones is missing; checked studies link under half to unresolved V genes, and the rest is unexplained. Clone size and the V and J calls come from that table; the DNA yielded D and trimming. The sample profile shows about 180,000 clones; about 88% of them were found once. Under 2% of the sample is held by the ten biggest clonotypes.

This specimen was peripheral blood, taken on day 0 of AZD1222 vaccination. The TCR comes from an adult in good health.

The bases are TGTGCCACCGCAAGTTGGGAGACAGGGCGAAGTGAAAAACTGTTTTTT. This yields the protein CATASWETGRSEKLFF. The chain uses TRBV19 and TRBJ1-4, with 7 bases matching TRBD1. The germline V gene (reference sequence) provides CDR1 LNHDA and CDR2 SQIVND. The V end gives up 10 bases and the J end 7 bases, leaving 18 bases in the junction not matched to a gene. Spanning cysteine to phenylalanine, the CDR3 consists of 16 amino acids. The only DNA kept is the CDR3, 48 bases in frame from the first base.